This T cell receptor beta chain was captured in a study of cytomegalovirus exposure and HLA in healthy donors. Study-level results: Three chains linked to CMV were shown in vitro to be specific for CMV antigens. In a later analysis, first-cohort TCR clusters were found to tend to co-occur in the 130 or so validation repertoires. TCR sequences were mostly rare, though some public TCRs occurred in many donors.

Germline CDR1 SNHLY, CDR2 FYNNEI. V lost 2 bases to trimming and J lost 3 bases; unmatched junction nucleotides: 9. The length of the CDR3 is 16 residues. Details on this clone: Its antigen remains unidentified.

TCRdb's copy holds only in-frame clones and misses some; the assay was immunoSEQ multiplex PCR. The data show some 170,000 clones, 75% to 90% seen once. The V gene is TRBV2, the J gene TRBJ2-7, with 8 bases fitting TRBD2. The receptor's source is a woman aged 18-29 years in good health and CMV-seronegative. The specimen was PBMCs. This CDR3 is CASSERGEREYYEQYF. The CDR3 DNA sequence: TGTGCCAGCAGTGAAAGGGGGGAGCGGGAGTACTACGAGCAGTACTTC.